One and the same sample provided the 31 T cell receptor beta chains below, sequenced in a study of CXCR3-negative and CXCR3-positive naive CD8 T cells. TRB cDNA was prepared as libraries by UMI-labeled 5' RACE. Reanalyzing the 5' RACE reads, TCRdb keeps one entry per CDR3 protein, without DNA. This table holds about 43,000 distinct CDR3 sequences. Sequenced material: memory CD8+ T cells from blood. These receptors originate from a human donor in good health. Some clones in this sample may be carry-over from other donors' samples.

The V gene is TRBV4-1, the J gene TRBJ2-1; TCRdb's assignment of TRBD1 cannot be checked, as there is no DNA. CDR1 is MGHRA and CDR2 is YSYEKL in the germline V gene. The CDR3 is 16 residues long. The CDR3 region is CASSQEGPGSYNEQFF.

The chain combines TRBV5-1 with TRBJ2-3; the TRBD2 assignment by TCRdb is unverifiable without DNA. The CDR3 is 17 amino acids. Germline V gene lookup returns CDR1 SGHRS and CDR2 YFSETQ. The CDR3 loop is CACSPYGLAGNTDTQYF.

CDR3 sequence reads: CSVVIGGHEQYF. The genes are TRBV29-1 and TRBJ2-7; lacking DNA, the TRBD1 call made by TCRdb goes unchecked. The CDR3 consists of 12 residues. Germline-derived CDR1 and CDR2 are SQVTM and ANQGSEA.

The J gene is TRBJ1-1, the V gene TRBV14. Germline CDR1 SGHDN, CDR2 FVKESK. CDR3 length equals 12 residues. CDR3 residues: CASSQVYTEAFF.

V is TRBV4-1 and J is TRBJ2-1; without DNA, the TCRdb call of TRBD1 cannot be checked. The length of the CDR3 is 13 residues. Germline assignment: CDR1 MGHRA and CDR2 YSYEKL. Here the CDR3 reads CAGASGQGYEQFF.

The chain joins TRBV7-9 to TRBJ2-7; TCRdb calls TRBD1, which cannot be checked without DNA. The CDR3 is 14 amino acids. In germline, CDR1 is SEHNR, CDR2 FQNEAQ (reference sequence). This chain's CDR3 is CASSLVGENYEQYF.

The V gene is TRBV10-3, the J gene TRBJ2-1; there is no DNA to check the TCRdb D call of TRBD1. Germline V gene data show CDR1 as ENHRY and CDR2 as SYGVKD. The CDR3 runs to 16 residues. This CDR3 reads CAISEPGLSSYNEQFF.

The rearrangement joins TRBV7-9 to TRBJ1-4; the TCRdb call, TRBD1, lacks DNA for checking. The CDR3 loop spans 15 amino acids. Germline lookup yields CDR1 SEHNR and CDR2 FQNEAQ (reference sequence). The CDR3 sequence is CASNTARDSNEKLFF.

The CDR3 spells CASSPGVTEAFF. The V call is TRBV6-5, the J call TRBJ1-1; TCRdb lists TRBD1, though no DNA is available to test this call. Germline V lookup: CDR1 MNHEY, CDR2 SVGAGI. This CDR3 is built from 12 residues.

The CDR3 protein is CASSFGTLTRGNTEAFF. The J gene is TRBJ1-1, the V gene TRBV7-2; the TRBD1 assignment by TCRdb is unverifiable without DNA. The CDR3 covers 17 residues. Germline loops: CDR1 SGHTA, CDR2 FQGNSA.

J is TRBJ2-1 and V is TRBV7-9; TCRdb's D call of TRBD1 is untestable without DNA. CDR1 and CDR2 from the germline V gene are SEHNR and FQNEAQ (reference sequence). The CDR3 sequence is 15 residues long. This chain's CDR3 is CASSWLAGPYNEQFF. Complete variable domain (other parts from reference TRBV7-9 and TRBJ2-1): DTGVSQNPRHKITKRGQNVTFRCDPISEHNRLYWYRQTLGQGPEFLTYFQNEAQLEKSRLLSDRFSAERPKGSFSTLEIQRTEQGDSAMYLCASSWLAGPYNEQFFGPGTRLTVL.

This rearrangement joins TRBV7-9 to TRBJ2-5; absent DNA, TCRdb's TRBD2 call cannot be checked. This CDR3 contains 13 residues. Per germline, CDR1 SEHNR and CDR2 FQNEAQ (reference sequence). CDR3: CASSPASGETQYF.

This rearrangement joins TRBV4-2 to TRBJ2-1; TCRdb gives TRBD1 as the D gene, but with no DNA this cannot be confirmed. Per the germline V gene, CDR1 is LGHNA and CDR2 is YNFKEQ. The CDR3 sequence is 19 residues long. CDR3 sequence: CASSQFKVPGGGVENEQFF.

The genes are TRBV5-1 and TRBJ2-7. Germline V lookup: CDR1 SGHRS, CDR2 YFSETQ. CDR3 length: 12 amino acids. CDR3 sequence: CASSYQNYEQYF.

This chain uses TRBV2 with TRBJ2-1. Germline lookup yields CDR1 SNHLY and CDR2 FYNNEI. The CDR3 runs to 14 residues. This CDR3 is CASRGSGGYNEQFF. The full variable domain, completed using reference TRBV2 and TRBJ2-1, is EPEVTQTPSHQVTQMGQEVILRCVPISNHLYFYWYRQILGQKVEFLVSFYNNEISEKSEIFDDQFSVERPDGSNFTLKIRSTKLEDSAMYFCASRGSGGYNEQFFGPGTRLTVL.

The genes are TRBV20-1 and TRBJ2-7; TCRdb's D call, TRBD2, is unchecked because there is no DNA. The germline gives CDR1 DFQATT, CDR2 SNEGSKA (reference sequence). CDR3 size: 14 residues. The CDR3 is CSARPSGNSHEQYF.

The V and J genes are TRBV12-3 or TRBV12-4 and TRBJ2-1; TCRdb picks TRBD2, but there is no DNA to check that call. The CDR3 totals 15 residues. The CDR3 loop is CASSLVNSGSGEQFF.

The J gene is TRBJ2-5, the V gene TRBV2; the TCRdb call, TRBD1, lacks DNA for checking. Germline V gives CDR1 SNHLY, CDR2 FYNNEI. The CDR3 covers 15 residues. The chain's CDR3 is CASNLNRAPGETQYF. Full variable domain (rest looked up from reference TRBV2 and TRBJ2-5): EPEVTQTPSHQVTQMGQEVILRCVPISNHLYFYWYRQILGQKVEFLVSFYNNEISEKSEIFDDQFSVERPDGSNFTLKIRSTKLEDSAMYFCASNLNRAPGETQYFGPGTRLLVL.

CDR3 sequence: CSVFASGAYEQYF. The chain employs TRBV29-1 and TRBJ2-7; absent DNA, TCRdb's TRBD2 call cannot be checked. The CDR3 contains 13 residues. Germline V gives CDR1 SQVTM, CDR2 ANQGSEA.

By frequency, this clonotype registers medium-sized. This sequence joins TRBV4-3 and TRBJ1-1. Germline CDR1 is LGHNA and CDR2 is YSLEER. The CDR3 spans 13 residues. CDR3 loop: CASSLTSNTEAFF.

The chain couples TRBV12-3 or TRBV12-4 to TRBJ2-7; there is no DNA to check the TCRdb D call of TRBD1. There are 15 residues in the CDR3. The CDR3 here is CASSFMGTGVYEQYF.

V usage is TRBV6-4 and J usage is TRBJ2-3; TCRdb's D gene call, TRBD1, goes unchecked for lack of DNA. The germline V gene encodes CDR1 MRHNA and CDR2 SNTAGT. This CDR3 region has 14 residues. The chain's CDR3 is CASSATGYPDTQYF.

The gene calls are TRBV28 and TRBJ2-7; TCRdb proposes TRBD1, but this gene call is untestable without DNA. Germline V gene lookup returns CDR1 MDHEN and CDR2 SYDVKM. CDR3 length: 16 residues. The CDR3 protein is CASSFYGGSPMGEQYF.

V usage is TRBV6-5 and J usage is TRBJ1-6; the D call from TCRdb, TRBD1, cannot be confirmed without DNA. The CDR3 is made up of 15 amino acids. From germline, CDR1 is MNHEY and CDR2 SVGAGI. The CDR3 reads CASTTRQGTGSPLHF.

The V and J genes are TRBV10-2 and TRBJ2-7; TCRdb proposes TRBD1, but this gene call is untestable without DNA. This CDR3 region has 14 residues. Germline CDR1 WSHSY, CDR2 SAAADI. This CDR3 is CASSWGGQGYEQYF.

According to its frequency, this clonotype is medium-sized. The V call is TRBV20-1, the J call TRBJ1-1; the D call of TRBD1 rests on TCRdb alone, since no DNA is present to check it. The CDR3 length is 14 residues. CDR1 is DFQATT, CDR2 SNEGSKA, per germline (reference sequence). The chain's CDR3 is CSARPPGLDTEAFF.

V gene TRBV6-2 or TRBV6-3 combines with J gene TRBJ2-2. This CDR3 contains 11 residues. CDR1 is MNHEY, CDR2 SVGEGT, per germline. CDR3 amino acids: CASTLTGELFF.

The rearrangement uses TRBV4-3 and TRBJ2-7; TCRdb proposes TRBD1, but this gene call is untestable without DNA. Germline V gene data show CDR1 as LGHNA and CDR2 as YSLEER. The CDR3 is 17 amino acids. CDR3 amino acids: CASSQDAWTGGSNEQYF.

The chain uses TRBV20-1 and TRBJ2-7; without DNA, the TCRdb call of TRBD2 cannot be checked. CDR1 DFQATT and CDR2 SNEGSKA come from the germline V gene (reference sequence). There are 15 residues in the CDR3. CDR3 in amino acids: CSAKSLTGPDYEQYF.

The genes are TRBV7-9 and TRBJ1-5. Germline lookup yields CDR1 SEHNR and CDR2 FQNEAQ (reference sequence). This CDR3 has 14 residues. The CDR3: CASSLAGPSSPQHF. The full variable domain, in which reference TRBV7-9 and TRBJ1-5 provide the parts outside the CDR3, is DTGVSQNPRHKITKRGQNVTFRCDPISEHNRLYWYRQTLGQGPEFLTYFQNEAQLEKSRLLSDRFSAERPKGSFSTLEIQRTEQGDSAMYLCASSLAGPSSPQHFGDGTRLSIL.

The V gene is TRBV7-2, the J gene TRBJ1-1; there is no DNA to check the TCRdb D call of TRBD1. Germline CDR1 is SGHTA and CDR2 is FQGNSA. The CDR3 has 17 residues. CDR3 in amino acids: CASSRQGAPLANTEAFF.